This T cell receptor beta chain was obtained from a study of OX40 agonist ivuxolimab in advanced cancers. Points from the study as a whole: Those patients achieving a partial response at 0.1-3.0 mg/kg showed among the lowest clonal expansion.

There are 12 residues in the CDR3. Trimming removed 3 bases from V and 6 bases from J, with 8 bases in between. Germline V CDR1 and CDR2: SEHNR, FQNEAQ (reference sequence). This table comes from immunoSEQ multiplex PCR, and its TCRdb copy is limited to in-frame clones, with some not included. This table holds more than 40,000 clones, 88% found once. About this clone itself: Its antigen is undetermined.

The source material was CD4+ or CD8+ T cells sorted from blood, sampled in a trial of the OX40 agonist ivuxolimab. The source of this sequence is an adult with an advanced solid tumor such as melanoma, head and neck, liver or kidney cancer. V usage is TRBV7-9 and J usage is TRBJ1-1; D gene ambiguous. The CDR3 here is CASSLGLAEAFF. Here the CDR3 DNA reads TGTGCCAGCAGCTTGGGGTTGGCTGAAGCTTTCTTT.